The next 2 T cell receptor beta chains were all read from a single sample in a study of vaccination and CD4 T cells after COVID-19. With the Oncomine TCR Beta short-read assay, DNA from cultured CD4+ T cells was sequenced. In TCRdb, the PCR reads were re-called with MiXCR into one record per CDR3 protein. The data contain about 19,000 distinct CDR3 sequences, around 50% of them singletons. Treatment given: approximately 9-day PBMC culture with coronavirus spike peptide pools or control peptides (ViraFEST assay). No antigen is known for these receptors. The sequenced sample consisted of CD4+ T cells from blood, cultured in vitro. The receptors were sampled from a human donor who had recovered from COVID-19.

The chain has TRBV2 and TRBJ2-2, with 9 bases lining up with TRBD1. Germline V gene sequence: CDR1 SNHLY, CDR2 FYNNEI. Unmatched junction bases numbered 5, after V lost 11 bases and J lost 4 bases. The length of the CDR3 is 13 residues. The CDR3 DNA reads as TGTGCCGGGACAGGGTTGGGCACCGGGGAGCTGTTTTTT. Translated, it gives CAGTGLGTGELFF.

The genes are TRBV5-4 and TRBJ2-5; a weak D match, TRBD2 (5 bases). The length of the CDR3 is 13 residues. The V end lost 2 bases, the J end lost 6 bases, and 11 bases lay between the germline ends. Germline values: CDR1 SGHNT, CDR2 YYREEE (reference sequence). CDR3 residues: CASSFGLDQTQYF. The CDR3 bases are TGTGCCAGCAGCTTCGGACTGGATCAGACCCAGTACTTC.